This T cell receptor beta chain was found in a study of cytomegalovirus exposure and HLA in healthy donors. Regarding this clone: Its specificity is not known.

PCR employed 60 Vbeta and 13 Jbeta primers. Sequenced by immunoSEQ multiplex PCR; TCRdb stores in-frame clones only, minus some. Of about 140,000 clones in the sample, roughly four fifths were seen once. Whole-study findings and limits: Per a later analysis, HLA-associated TCR beta chains showed more clonal expansion than other, equally common TCR beta chains. Near-uniform donor sequencing depth was presumed by presence/absence analyses. Later on, a genetic analysis was performed. It linked a missense variant in DCLRE1C with V- and J-gene trimming of TCR beta.

The sequence was obtained from a middle-aged woman in good health and CMV-seronegative. Sequenced input: PBMCs.

The CDR3 here is CASSDIPGYEQYF. The CDR3 DNA reads as TGTGCCAGCAGTGACATTCCGGGGTACGAGCAGTACTTC. The chain employs TRBV6-4 and TRBJ2-7, with D possibly being TRBD2 (5 bases). CDR3 length: 13 residues. Germline V CDR1 and CDR2: MRHNA, SNTAGT. The V gene lost 2 bases and the J gene lost 4 bases, with 9 bases spanning the gap.